This T cell receptor delta chain came from a study of gamma-delta chains in newborns, infants, children. Across the study: Microbial exposure reportedly drives polyclonal innate γδ T cell expansion after birth.

TCRdb re-processed the reads using CATT. The sample yields about 15,000 delta-chain clones, 7.3% seen once. This clone is medium-sized by share. Given a far larger clone just one base away, this is likely a sequencing read error. The same CDR3 also results from other DNA sequences found in this sample. CDR3 length: 18 amino acids. The V gene's germline CDR1 is GEAIGNYY and CDR2 EKD. The V and J ends lost 3 bases and 2 bases, in that order; junction bases with no gene match: 5. The source is a child who was a newborn, infant or young child, either healthy, febrile or measles-vaccinated (not recorded which). Material for sequencing was blood. V usage is TRDV2 and J usage is TRDJ3, with 11 bases aligning to TRDD3. CDR3 residues: CACDSVLGDTWDTRQMFF. CDR3 bases: TGTGCCTGTGACTCCGTACTGGGGGATACCTGGGACACCCGACAGATGTTTTTC.